The 15 T cell receptor beta chains below come from one sample, sequenced in a study of human T cells and chemical hapten exposure. Indicated time point: patch test 1, 2 weeks after DPC sensitization. Regarding treatment: therapeutic diphenylcyclopropenone sensitization with weekly scalp DPC. TCRdb ran MiXCR on the RACE reads and lists one entry per CDR3 protein. The sample carries 340,000 or so distinct CDR3 sequences, approximately 6.3% recorded once. Source: whole blood, taken in connection with sensitization to the hapten diphenylcyclopropenone (DPC). These receptors were taken from a woman between 18 and 29 years old with alopecia areata. Some clones in this sample may be carry-over from other donors' samples.

This clonotype was counted a few times. The chain has TRBV18 and TRBJ1-5; D unresolved. Germline values: CDR1 KGHSH, CDR2 LQKENI. The CDR3 sequence is 13 residues long. V was pared by 2 bases and J by 4 bases, with 6 bases between. The CDR3 reads CASSPASNQPQHF. DNA for the CDR3: TGTGCCAGCTCACCAGCCTCAAATCAGCCCCAGCATTTT.

The rearrangement links TRBV20-1 to TRBJ2-7; perhaps D is TRBD1 or TRBD2 (6 bases each). The V end lost 6 bases, the J end lost 7 bases, and 25 bases lay between the germline ends. From germline, CDR1 is DFQATT and CDR2 SNEGSKA (reference sequence). This CDR3 has 15 amino acids. The CDR3, as DNA: TGCAGTGCGCCCGGGGGCAGCGTTGGGATCAGGGAGCAGTACTTC. Its protein product is CSAPGGSVGIREQYF.

This clonotype occurred many times. V is TRBV28 and J is TRBJ2-7; D is unresolved. Trimming pared 5 bases from V and 5 bases from J, leaving 13 bases between. Germline V gives CDR1 MDHEN, CDR2 SYDVKM. This CDR3 comprises 13 residues. The CDR3 loop is CASSGVEVDEQYF. Here the CDR3 DNA reads TGTGCCAGCAGTGGGGTAGAGGTGGACGAGCAGTACTTC.

This clonotype appeared a few times. This rearrangement joins TRBV7-8 to TRBJ2-5; 14 bases match TRBD2. CDR1 and CDR2 from the germline V gene are SGHVS and FQNEAQ. This CDR3 has 16 amino acids. The ends lost 4 bases at V and 3 bases at J; junction bases unmatched: 4. The CDR3 sequence: CASSSQTSGGEETQYF. The DNA of the CDR3 is TGTGCCAGCAGCTCACAGACTAGCGGGGGGGAAGAGACCCAGTACTTC. Filled out from reference TRBV7-8 and TRBJ2-5, the complete variable domain reads GAGVSQSPRYKVAKRGQDVALRCDPISGHVSLFWYQQALGQGPEFLTYFQNEAQLDKSGLPSDRFFAERPEGSVSTLKIQRTQQEDSAVYLCASSSQTSGGEETQYFGPGTRLLVL.

This clonotype has at least ten counts. The chain is built from TRBV12-3 or TRBV12-4 and TRBJ1-1; no clear D. There are 12 residues in the CDR3. The V and J ends lost 5 bases and 4 bases respectively, with 8 bases between them. The CDR3 DNA reads TGTGCCAGCAGTCCAATGGCCACTGAAGCTTTCTTT. Encoded protein: CASSPMATEAFF.

Only a few counts were recorded for this clonotype. This chain connects TRBV28 to TRBJ2-3; 10 positions match TRBD2. Trimming removed 3 bases from V and 1 base from J; junction bases left unmatched: 13. Per the germline V gene, CDR1 is MDHEN and CDR2 is SYDVKM. The CDR3 has 19 residues. The CDR3 DNA is TGTGCCAGCAGTTTCGCGTCGAGGAGCGGGGGGGCTCGCACAGATACGCAGTATTTT. It specifies CASSFASRSGGARTDTQYF.

This clonotype was picked up many times. The CDR3 nucleotides are TGTGCCAGCAGCTTAGGGGACAGGGACTACGAGCAGTACTTC. Translation gives CASSLGDRDYEQYF. The V and J genes are TRBV7-9 and TRBJ2-7; the match to TRBD1 covers 9 bases. CDR1 and CDR2 (germline): SEHNR, FQNEAQ (reference sequence). This CDR3 is built from 14 residues. Germline trimming cut 1 base from V and 3 bases from J; bases unmatched to any gene: 1.

This clonotype was seen a handful of times. The gene calls are TRBV13 and TRBJ1-1; no firm D call. CDR3 length equals 14 residues. Germline CDR1 and CDR2: PRHDT and FYEKMQ (reference sequence). The germline V and J ends were trimmed by 1 base and 6 bases, with 12 bases remaining between them. CDR3: CASSLAGRDPEAFF. The CDR3 DNA reads TGTGCCAGCAGCTTAGCCGGGAGAGATCCTGAAGCTTTCTTT.

This clonotype has at least ten counts. The chain uses TRBV12-3 or TRBV12-4 and TRBJ2-3; D may correspond to TRBD1 or TRBD2 (5 bases each). With 2 bases removed from V and 2 bases from J, the gap between germline ends came to 8 bases. CDR3 size: 14 residues. Written as DNA, the CDR3 is TGTGCCAGCAGTTTAACCGGGGCCACAGATACGCAGTATTTT. Its protein product is CASSLTGATDTQYF.

This clonotype was found a few times. The chain combines TRBV5-1 with TRBJ2-3, with 7 bases identical to TRBD1. Germline trimming cut 6 bases from V and 4 bases from J; bases unmatched to any gene: 8. Germline CDR1 reads SGHRS; CDR2 reads YFSETQ. The CDR3 contains 14 residues. The DNA for the CDR3 is TGCGCCAGCAACCCACAGGGGCTGGCAGATACGCAGTATTTT. Translating gives CASNPQGLADTQYF. Looking up the rest from reference TRBV5-1 and TRBJ2-3 gives the full variable domain: KAGVTQTPRYLIKTRGQQVTLSCSPISGHRSVSWYQQTPGQGLQFLFEYFSETQRNKGNFPGRFSGRQFSNSRSEMNVSTLELGDSALYLCASNPQGLADTQYFGPGTRLTVL.

This clonotype was recorded many times. The chain carries TRBV7-9 and TRBJ1-1; D is possibly TRBD1 (6 bases). CDR1 and CDR2 (germline): SEHNR, FQNEAQ (reference sequence). V lost 2 bases to trimming and J lost 0 bases, with 10 bases between them. The CDR3 runs 15 residues. The CDR3 sequence is CASSLTTGMNTEAFF. The CDR3 region has the DNA TGTGCCAGCAGCTTAACAACAGGGATGAACACTGAAGCTTTCTTT.

This CDR3 reads CASRPSGTDNSPLHF. For the CDR3, the DNA is TGCGCCAGCAGGCCCTCCGGGACAGATAATTCACCCCTCCACTTT. The gene calls are TRBV5-1 and TRBJ1-6; 7 nucleotides align to TRBD1. V was pared by 5 bases and J by 5 bases, with 7 bases of the junction left unmatched. Germline-derived CDR1 and CDR2 are SGHRS and YFSETQ. The CDR3 length is 15 residues.

The chain links TRBV2 to TRBJ1-2, with D possibly being TRBD1 (6 bases). V dropped 5 bases and J dropped 2 bases, with 9 bases sitting between them. This CDR3 has 13 amino acids. The germline CDR1 and CDR2 sequences are SNHLY and FYNNEI. The CDR3: CASSWTANYGYTF. The DNA of the CDR3 is TGTGCCAGCAGTTGGACAGCGAACTATGGCTACACCTTC.

The chain combines TRBV3-1 with TRBJ2-1; 10 bases agree with TRBD2. After removal of 1 base from V and 3 bases from J, the junction contained 9 bases not matched to a gene. Germline values: CDR1 LGHDT, CDR2 YNNKEL (reference sequence). The CDR3 extends over 18 amino acids. The CDR3 DNA follows: TGTGCCAGCAGCCAAGGTTGGGCTAGCGGGGGCCTCTACAATGAGCAGTTCTTC. Amino acids: CASSQGWASGGLYNEQFF.

The rearrangement uses TRBV12-3 or TRBV12-4 and TRBJ2-3; 13 bases are shared with TRBD2. There are 14 residues in the CDR3. Trimming at V came to 5 bases and at J to 6 bases, leaving 2 bases not matched to a gene. For the CDR3, the DNA is TGTGCCAGCAGTAAGACTAGCGGGGGGGATACGCAGTATTTT. Residues: CASSKTSGGDTQYF.